One sample yielded the 4 T cell receptor beta chains listed below, sequenced in a study of blood T cell repertoires in COVID-19. The method was immunoSEQ multiplex PCR; TCRdb's version includes in-frame clones alone and lacks a portion of them. The data show under 250,000 clones, 82% seen once. The specimen was peripheral blood. The receptors come from a woman between 65 and 79 years old with acute or convalescent COVID-19.

The V gene is TRBV5-4, the J gene TRBJ1-6; D is uncertain. Trimming removed 2 bases at V and 10 bases at J, with 13 bases between. This CDR3 has 14 amino acids. Germline CDR1 is SGHNT and CDR2 is YYREEE (reference sequence). The CDR3, as DNA: TGTGCCAGCAGCTTCGAACAAACGGGGTCACCCCTCCACTTT. Protein sequence: CASSFEQTGSPLHF.

Points on this clone: This same CDR3 is encoded by further DNA sequences in the sample. V usage is TRBV19 and J usage is TRBJ2-5; a weak D match, TRBD2 (5 bases). The CDR3 sequence is 13 residues long. V gave up 1 base and J gave up 3 bases, with 6 bases separating them. The germline V gene encodes CDR1 LNHDA and CDR2 SQIVND (reference sequence). In DNA form, the CDR3 reads TGTGCCAGTAGTATAGGGGGAGAAGAGACCCAGTACTTC. Translated: CASSIGGEETQYF. Using reference TRBV19 and TRBJ2-5 for the parts outside the CDR3, the full variable domain is DGGITQSPKYLFRKEGQNVTLSCEQNLNHDAMYWYRQDPGQGLRLIYYSQIVNDFQKGDIAEGYSVSREKKESFPLTVTSAQKNPTAFYLCASSIGGEETQYFGPGTRLLVL.

This chain connects TRBV7-2 to TRBJ1-1; tentatively, D is TRBD1 (6 bases). The germline V and J ends were trimmed by 4 bases and 8 bases, with 14 bases remaining between them. Per germline, CDR1 SGHTA and CDR2 FQGNSA. The CDR3 sequence is 13 residues long. The CDR3 DNA reads as TGTGCCAGCAGCTCCTGGACAGAGGCAGAAGCTTTCTTT. Amino acid sequence: CASSSWTEAEAFF.

CDR3 bases: TGTGCCAGCACTCCGGGACAGGGCCCCTATGGCTACACCTTC. Its translation: CASTPGQGPYGYTF. V usage is TRBV6-5 and J usage is TRBJ1-2; 9 nucleotides line up with TRBD1. J lost 4 bases, V lost 7 bases, and 7 bases had no gene match. In germline, CDR1 is MNHEY, CDR2 SVGAGI. The CDR3 spans 14 residues.